Below are 30 T cell receptor beta chains sequenced from a single sample in a study of cytomegalovirus exposure and HLA in healthy donors. Sequencing was performed with immunoSEQ multiplex PCR; in TCRdb, only in-frame clones are kept and a portion is missing. The sample has about 82,000 clones, around 95% seen once. The sample comprised PBMCs. These receptor sequences come from a young woman in good health and CMV-seronegative.

In this sample, this clone turned up a few times. J is TRBJ2-1 and V is TRBV18, with unresolved D. This CDR3 comprises 15 residues. V was cut by 1 base and J by 4 bases, with 11 bases left in between. Per the germline V gene, CDR1 is KGHSH and CDR2 is LQKENI. The CDR3 loop is CASSPRGDLYNEQFF. The CDR3 DNA follows: TGTGCCAGCTCACCACGAGGAGACCTTTACAATGAGCAGTTCTTC.

The chain employs TRBV7-2 and TRBJ2-7, with a possible D match to TRBD1 (6 bases). Germline V gene data show CDR1 as SGHTA and CDR2 as FQGNSA. Trimming took 3 bases from V and 3 from J, leaving 15 bases between them. This CDR3 spans 15 amino acids. In nucleotides, the CDR3 is TGTGCCAGCAGCTTCGACCGGGACACACTCTACGAGCAGTACTTC. Translating gives CASSFDRDTLYEQYF.

Only one count was recorded for this clone. J is TRBJ1-4 and V is TRBV6-6; 10 bases align to TRBD1. This CDR3 contains 14 residues. From germline, CDR1 is MNHNY and CDR2 SVGAGI (reference sequence). The V and J ends lost 2 bases and 8 bases, in that order; junction bases with no gene match: 2. This CDR3 reads CASSYGQGEEKLFF. CDR3 DNA sequence: TGTGCCAGCAGTTACGGACAGGGGGAAGAAAAACTGTTTTTT.

In its sample, this clone was seen once. The V call is TRBV7-2, the J call TRBJ2-2; 7 positions agree with TRBD2. CDR3 length: 16 amino acids. The V gene's germline CDR1 is SGHTA and CDR2 FQGNSA. J was trimmed by 0 bases and V by 3 bases; bases with no gene match: 4. The DNA of the CDR3 is TGTGCCAGCAGCTTTAGCGGGCCCGCGAACACCGGGGAGCTGTTTTTT. It codes for CASSFSGPANTGELFF.

This chain connects TRBV18 to TRBJ2-5; TRBD1 aligns across 9 bases. Per germline, CDR1 KGHSH and CDR2 LQKENI. This CDR3 is 14 amino acids long. J lost 4 bases, V lost 5 bases, and 5 bases had no gene match. CDR3 nucleotide sequence: TGTGCCAGCTCATTTACAGGGGGCGCAGAGACCCAGTACTTC. Its protein product is CASSFTGGAETQYF.

This clone is a singleton in its sample. The chain joins TRBV4-3 to TRBJ1-5; tentative D call: TRBD1 (6 bases). Germline loops: CDR1 LGHNA, CDR2 YSLEER. The V and J ends lost 2 bases and 5 bases respectively, with 10 bases between them. The CDR3 spans 14 residues. This chain's CDR3 is CASSQRTEDQPQHF. The CDR3 DNA is TGCGCCAGCAGCCAACGGACAGAAGATCAGCCCCAGCATTTT.

The gene calls are TRBV6-1 and TRBJ1-2; TRBD1 agrees at 7 bases. CDR1 and CDR2 (germline): MNHNS, SASEGT. The V and J ends lost 6 bases and 8 bases, in that order; junction bases with no gene match: 12. The CDR3 spans 14 residues. The CDR3 region is CASRGETGRRGYTF. For the CDR3, the DNA is TGTGCCAGCAGGGGCGAGACAGGGCGGAGGGGCTACACCTTC.

The chain carries TRBV28 and TRBJ2-7; 14 nucleotides line up with TRBD2. CDR3 length equals 17 residues. Germline V gene sequence: CDR1 MDHEN, CDR2 SYDVKM. V lost 2 bases and J lost 6; bases outside the gene matches: 9. DNA for the CDR3: TGTGCCAGCAGTTTACGGCGACTAGCGGGAGGGTTAAGCGAGCAGTACTTC. It is translated as CASSLRRLAGGLSEQYF.

V gene TRBV19 combines with J gene TRBJ1-1; unclear D gene. The germline V gene encodes CDR1 LNHDA and CDR2 SQIVND (reference sequence). The CDR3 runs to 13 residues. V was cut by 5 bases and J by 6 bases, with 13 bases left in between. The CDR3 is CASSGWVRAEAFF. In DNA form, the CDR3 reads TGTGCCAGTAGTGGGTGGGTGAGGGCTGAAGCTTTCTTT.

V gene TRBV7-9 combines with J gene TRBJ1-2; D may be TRBD1 (5 bases). CDR1 and CDR2 from the germline V gene are SEHNR and FQNEAQ (reference sequence). The CDR3 runs to 15 residues. V lost 6 bases and J 6 bases, leaving 20 bases between the germline ends. The CDR3 DNA sequence: TGTGCCAGCAGACAAACAGGTACCAGGGTCCATGGCTACACCTTC. This sequence encodes CASRQTGTRVHGYTF.

This clone appeared once. J is TRBJ1-2 and V is TRBV27, with 8 bases that match TRBD1. CDR3 length equals 15 residues. Trimming cost V 5 bases and J 8 bases; bases outside gene matches: 13. The germline CDR1 and CDR2 sequences are MNHEY and SMNVEV (reference sequence). Here the CDR3 reads CASSPLQGEFMGYTF. DNA for the CDR3: TGTGCCAGCAGTCCACTACAGGGGGAGTTTATGGGCTACACCTTC.

The rearrangement uses TRBV4-1 and TRBJ2-1; TRBD2 might be the D (7 bases). Per the germline V gene, CDR1 is MGHRA and CDR2 is YSYEKL. Trimming removed 3 bases at V and 10 bases at J, with 16 bases between. The length of the CDR3 is 14 residues. The DNA for the CDR3 is TGCGCCAGCAGCCAGACCTCGCGGGGGCGGGAGCAGTTCTTC. Its translation: CASSQTSRGREQFF.

J is TRBJ2-5 and V is TRBV7-9; 11 bases are shared with TRBD2. The CDR3 sequence is 17 residues long. V dropped 0 bases and J dropped 5; count of bases not matched to a gene: 8. The germline V gene has CDR1 SEHNR and CDR2 FQNEAQ (reference sequence). CDR3: CASSLAGSGGAWETQYF. DNA for the CDR3: TGTGCCAGCAGCTTAGCTGGTAGCGGGGGGGCCTGGGAGACCCAGTACTTC.

The chain links TRBV5-4 to TRBJ1-2; no definite D call. Germline V gene data show CDR1 as SGHNT and CDR2 as YYREEE (reference sequence). The CDR3 loop spans 13 amino acids. Trimming removed 5 bases from V and 0 bases from J, with 8 bases in between. CDR3 amino acids: CASRLGPNYGYTF. Written as DNA, the CDR3 is TGTGCCAGCAGACTGGGCCCTAACTATGGCTACACCTTC.

V is TRBV14 and J is TRBJ2-7; 9 positions match TRBD1. Per the germline V gene, CDR1 is SGHDN and CDR2 is FVKESK. This CDR3 spans 16 amino acids. V lost 0 bases to trimming and J lost 1 base; unmatched junction nucleotides: 4. In nucleotides, the CDR3 is TGTGCCAGCAGCCAAGACGGGACAGGGAGGTCCTACGAGCAGTACTTC. This sequence encodes CASSQDGTGRSYEQYF.

The V and J genes are TRBV29-1 and TRBJ1-6; 8 bases map to TRBD1. The germline V gene encodes CDR1 SQVTM and CDR2 ANQGSEA. The junction had 8 bases not matched to a gene; V was cut back by 6 bases and J by 7 bases. CDR3 length equals 14 residues. In nucleotides, the CDR3 is TGCAGCGTCAAAACACAGGGGGGAAATTCACCCCTCCACTTT. This gives the protein CSVKTQGGNSPLHF.

This clone was seen more than once but under ten times. The chain joins TRBV4-3 to TRBJ2-3; 13 bases fit TRBD2. The CDR3 runs 16 residues. J lost 3 bases, V lost 0 bases, and 0 bases had no gene match. CDR1 is LGHNA, CDR2 YSLEER, per germline. The CDR3 here is CASSQELAGGTDTQYF. CDR3 in DNA: TGCGCCAGCAGCCAAGAACTAGCGGGGGGGACAGATACGCAGTATTTT.

The chain combines TRBV5-1 with TRBJ2-1; 13 bases match TRBD2. Germline V gene sequence: CDR1 SGHRS, CDR2 YFSETQ. The V gene end was trimmed by 4 bases and the J gene end by 6 bases; junction bases not matched to a gene: 7. CDR3 length equals 16 residues. CDR3 sequence: CASSELAGGLPNEQFF. The CDR3 DNA reads TGCGCCAGCAGCGAACTAGCGGGGGGGCTTCCCAATGAGCAGTTCTTC.

The V call is TRBV11-2, the J call TRBJ2-1; 8 positions match TRBD1. This CDR3 region has 14 residues. Germline lookup yields CDR1 SGHAT and CDR2 FQNNGV. V trimming: 4 bases; J trimming: 6 bases; junction bases outside the gene matches: 5. In nucleotides, the CDR3 is TGTGCCAGCAGCTCGAGACAGGGGCCCAATGAGCAGTTCTTC. Amino acids: CASSSRQGPNEQFF.

The chain employs TRBV7-2 and TRBJ1-5; TRBD1 might be the D (5 bases). The CDR3 has 15 residues. Germline loops: CDR1 SGHTA, CDR2 FQGNSA. V gave up 5 bases and J gave up 1 base, with 12 bases separating them. The CDR3 DNA follows: TGTGCCAGCAGCCCGAGTAGGGGCAGCAATCAGCCCCAGCATTTT. It specifies CASSPSRGSNQPQHF.

This chain connects TRBV11-2 to TRBJ2-1; weak D call: TRBD2 (7 bases). The CDR3 contains 15 residues. V was shortened by 0 bases and J by 9 bases, with 15 bases between the two germline ends. Germline CDR1 SGHAT, CDR2 FQNNGV. This CDR3 is CASSLEGGAWSEQFF. Written as DNA, the CDR3 is TGTGCCAGCAGCTTAGAAGGGGGGGCCTGGAGTGAGCAGTTCTTC.

V is TRBV18 and J is TRBJ2-5; 10 bases fit TRBD2. The CDR3 is 18 residues long. V was clipped by 5 bases and J by 5 bases; unmatched bases: 17. Germline CDR1 and CDR2: KGHSH and LQKENI. The CDR3 nucleotides read TGTGCCAGCTCAAAGGGACTAGCGTATCACCACCTTGGGGAGACCCAGTACTTC. Protein: CASSKGLAYHHLGETQYF.

The chain has TRBV13 and TRBJ2-1; D is possibly TRBD2 (6 bases). From germline, CDR1 is PRHDT and CDR2 FYEKMQ (reference sequence). Trimming left V 3 bases short and J 1 base short, with 7 bases between. The CDR3 length is 14 residues. The CDR3 bases are TGTGCCAGCAGCTTTAGCGGTTCCTACAATGAGCAGTTCTTC. Its protein product is CASSFSGSYNEQFF.

The chain carries TRBV5-1 and TRBJ1-1; 9 bases are shared with TRBD1. V lost 4 bases to trimming and J lost 4 bases; unmatched junction nucleotides: 17. CDR1 and CDR2 from the germline V gene are SGHRS and YFSETQ. The CDR3 is made up of 18 amino acids. The CDR3 region has the DNA TGCGCCAGCAGCCGACTTAGGAAAGCGGGACAGGGTGTCACTGAAGCTTTCTTT. Translation gives CASSRLRKAGQGVTEAFF.

This sequence joins TRBV18 and TRBJ1-5, with D perhaps TRBD1 (5 bases). CDR1 is KGHSH and CDR2 is LQKENI in the germline V gene. V lost 5 bases to trimming and J lost 3 bases, with 8 bases between them. This CDR3 spans 13 amino acids. As DNA, the CDR3 is TGTGCCAGCTCATCGGACACCAATCAGCCCCAGCATTTT. It encodes CASSSDTNQPQHF. The whole variable domain, filled in from reference TRBV18 and TRBJ1-5, reads NAGVMQNPRHLVRRRGQEARLRCSPMKGHSHVYWYRQLPEEGLKFMVYLQKENIIDESGMPKERFSAEFPKEGPSILRIQQVVRGDSAAYFCASSSDTNQPQHFGDGTRLSIL.

The CDR3 here is CASSSGGADTQYF. The CDR3 DNA reads as TGTGCCAGTAGTTCGGGGGGAGCAGATACGCAGTATTTT. The chain employs TRBV19 and TRBJ2-3; 7 bases agree with TRBD2. Per the germline V gene, CDR1 is LNHDA and CDR2 is SQIVND (reference sequence). CDR3 size: 13 residues. V lost 5 bases and J lost 4; bases outside the gene matches: 3.

The V and J genes are TRBV5-1 and TRBJ2-3; 7 positions agree with TRBD2. There are 15 residues in the CDR3. V lost 0 bases, J lost 4 bases, and 5 bases stayed unmatched. The germline gives CDR1 SGHRS, CDR2 YFSETQ. The CDR3 here is CASSLAGRASDTQYF. CDR3 coding DNA: TGCGCCAGCAGCTTGGCGGGGAGGGCCTCAGATACGCAGTATTTT.

This clone occurred once. This chain joins TRBV6-1 and TRBJ1-3, with 7 positions matching TRBD1. The germline V gene encodes CDR1 MNHNS and CDR2 SASEGT. The CDR3 totals 15 residues. Trimming cost V 2 bases and J 2 bases; bases outside gene matches: 3. CDR3 sequence (DNA): TGTGCCAGCAGTGAATTGACAGGGACTGGAAACACCATATATTTT. Amino acids: CASSELTGTGNTIYF.

The chain links TRBV4-1 to TRBJ1-2, with D tentatively TRBD1 (5 bases). The CDR3 covers 15 residues. Germline V CDR1 and CDR2: MGHRA, YSYEKL. Between the trimmed V and J ends, which lost 1 base and 5 bases, there was a span of 14 bases. The DNA for the CDR3 is TGCGCCAGCAGCCAAGGGGCGGGGGTTGGGTATGGCTACACCTTC. It translates to CASSQGAGVGYGYTF.

DNA of the CDR3: TGTGCCAGCAGCGTCGCCAGGGACAGACACACAGATACGCAGTATTTT. Translation: CASSVARDRHTDTQYF. This chain links TRBV9 with TRBJ2-3; 7 bases agree with TRBD1. This CDR3 contains 16 residues. Germline V gene lookup returns CDR1 SGDLS and CDR2 YYNGEE. Trimming cost V 2 bases and J 2 bases; bases outside gene matches: 8.